This T cell receptor beta chain was identified in a study of yellow fever vaccine responses in identical twins. With respect to this clonotype: What it binds is not known.

Study-wide points: Twins' vaccine T cell response reportedly gave the appearance of partial convergence and partial personalization.

TCRdb processed the RT-PCR reads anew with MiXCR; each CDR3 protein has one entry. The sample lists fewer than 6,000 distinct CDR3 sequences, over 75% seen once, with under 2.5% in the top ten. This CDR3 comprises 13 residues. The V gene lost 7 bases and the J gene lost 0 bases, with 7 bases spanning the gap. This clonotype was sampled from a woman between 18 and 30 years old who received the yellow fever vaccine. The gene calls are TRBV23-1 and TRBJ1-5, with D hard to call. TRBV23-1 is designated an ORF whose function remains uncertain. The starting material was T cells from blood (PBMCs), unsorted or a sorted subset (not recorded which), obtained before or after yellow fever vaccination (not recorded which). CDR3 in DNA: TGCGCCAGCATAGGGCTTAGCAATCAGCCCCAGCATTTT. Translating gives CASIGLSNQPQHF.